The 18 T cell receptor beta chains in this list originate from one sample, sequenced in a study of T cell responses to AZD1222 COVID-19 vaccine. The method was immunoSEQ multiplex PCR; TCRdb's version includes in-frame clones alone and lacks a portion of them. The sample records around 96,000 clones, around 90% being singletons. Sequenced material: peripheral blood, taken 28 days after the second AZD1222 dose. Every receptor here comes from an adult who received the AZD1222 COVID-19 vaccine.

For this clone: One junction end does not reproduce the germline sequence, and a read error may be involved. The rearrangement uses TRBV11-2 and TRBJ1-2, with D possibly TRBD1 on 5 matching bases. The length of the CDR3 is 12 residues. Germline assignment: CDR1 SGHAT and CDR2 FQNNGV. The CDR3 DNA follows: TGTGCCAGCAGCTTAGATCGGGGAGGACAACACTTC. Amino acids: CASSLDRGGQHF.

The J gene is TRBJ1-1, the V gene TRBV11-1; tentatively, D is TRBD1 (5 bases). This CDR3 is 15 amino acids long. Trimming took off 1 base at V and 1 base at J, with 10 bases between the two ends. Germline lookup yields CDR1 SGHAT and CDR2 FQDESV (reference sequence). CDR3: CASSLGIGTNTEAFF. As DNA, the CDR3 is TGTGCCAGCAGCTTAGGGATAGGGACGAACACTGAAGCTTTCTTT. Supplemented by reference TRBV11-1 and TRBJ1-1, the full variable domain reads EAEVAQSPRYKITEKSQAVAFWCDPISGHATLYWYRQILGQGPELLVQFQDESVVDDSQLPKDRFSAERLKGVDSTLKIQPAELGDSAMYLCASSLGIGTNTEAFFGQGTRLTVV.

The CDR3 coding sequence is TGTGCCAGCAGCTTACGTCGGGAATCGGACTATGGCTACACCTTC. This codes for CASSLRRESDYGYTF. The chain has TRBV11-1 and TRBJ1-2; D unclear. The V and J ends lost 2 bases and 3 bases respectively, with 13 bases between them. Germline-derived CDR1 and CDR2 are SGHAT and FQDESV (reference sequence). The CDR3 loop spans 15 amino acids. The full variable domain, its missing parts supplied by reference TRBV11-1 and TRBJ1-2, is EAEVAQSPRYKITEKSQAVAFWCDPISGHATLYWYRQILGQGPELLVQFQDESVVDDSQLPKDRFSAERLKGVDSTLKIQPAELGDSAMYLCASSLRRESDYGYTFGSGTRLTVV.

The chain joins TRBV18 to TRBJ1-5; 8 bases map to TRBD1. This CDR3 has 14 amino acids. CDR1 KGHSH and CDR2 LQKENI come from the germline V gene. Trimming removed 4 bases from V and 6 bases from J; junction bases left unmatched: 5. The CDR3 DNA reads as TGTGCCAGCTCACGACAGGGGTCGGGTCAGCCCCAGCATTTT. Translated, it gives CASSRQGSGQPQHF. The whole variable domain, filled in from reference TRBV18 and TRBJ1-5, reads NAGVMQNPRHLVRRRGQEARLRCSPMKGHSHVYWYRQLPEEGLKFMVYLQKENIIDESGMPKERFSAEFPKEGPSILRIQQVVRGDSAAYFCASSRQGSGQPQHFGDGTRLSIL.

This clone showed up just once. As DNA, the CDR3 is TGTGCCAGCAGTTTTACCCGGACAGGGGGCTACGAGCAGTACTTC. Amino acid sequence: CASSFTRTGGYEQYF. V gene TRBV27 combines with J gene TRBJ2-7; 10 bases align to TRBD1. V gave up 3 bases and J gave up 3 bases; unmatched junction bases: 5. The germline V gene has CDR1 MNHEY and CDR2 SMNVEV (reference sequence). This CDR3 spans 15 amino acids.

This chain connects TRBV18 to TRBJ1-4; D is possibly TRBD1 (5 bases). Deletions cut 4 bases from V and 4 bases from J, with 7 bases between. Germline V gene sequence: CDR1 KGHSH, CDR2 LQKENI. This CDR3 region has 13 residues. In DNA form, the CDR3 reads TGTGCCAGCTCACTCGACAGTAATGAAAAACTGTTTTTT. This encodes CASSLDSNEKLFF.

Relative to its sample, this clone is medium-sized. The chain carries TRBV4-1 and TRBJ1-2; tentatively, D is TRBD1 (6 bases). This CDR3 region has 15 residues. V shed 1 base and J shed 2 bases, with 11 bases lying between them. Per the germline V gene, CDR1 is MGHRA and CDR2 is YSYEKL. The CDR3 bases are TGCGCCAGCAGCCAAGCCACAGGGTCGAACTATGGCTACACCTTC. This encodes CASSQATGSNYGYTF.

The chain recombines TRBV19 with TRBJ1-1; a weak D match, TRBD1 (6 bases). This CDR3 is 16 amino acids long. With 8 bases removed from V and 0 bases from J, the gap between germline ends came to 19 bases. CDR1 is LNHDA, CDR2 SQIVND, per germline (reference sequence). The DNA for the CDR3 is TGTGCCAGTCGACCCCGGCCAGGGGTCATGAACACTGAAGCTTTCTTT. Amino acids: CASRPRPGVMNTEAFF.

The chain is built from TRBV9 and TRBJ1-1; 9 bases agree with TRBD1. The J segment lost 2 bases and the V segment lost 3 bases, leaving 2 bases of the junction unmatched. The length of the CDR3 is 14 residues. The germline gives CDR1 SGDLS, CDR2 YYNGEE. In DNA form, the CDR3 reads TGTGCCAGCAGCGAGGACAGGGGTAACACTGAAGCTTTCTTT. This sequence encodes CASSEDRGNTEAFF.

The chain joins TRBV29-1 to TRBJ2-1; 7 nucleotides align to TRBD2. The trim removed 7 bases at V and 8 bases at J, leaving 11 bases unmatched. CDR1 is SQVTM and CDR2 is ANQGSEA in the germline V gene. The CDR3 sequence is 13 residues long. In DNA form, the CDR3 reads TGCAGCGGTTCTCAGCGGGAAGGCGATGAGCAGTTCTTC. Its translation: CSGSQREGDEQFF.

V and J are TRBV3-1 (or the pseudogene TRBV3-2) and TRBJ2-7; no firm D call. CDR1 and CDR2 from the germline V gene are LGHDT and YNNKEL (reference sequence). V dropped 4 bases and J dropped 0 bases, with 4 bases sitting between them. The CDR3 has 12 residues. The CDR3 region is CASSPSSYEQYF. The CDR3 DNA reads TGTGCCAGCAGCCCTAGCTCCTACGAGCAGTACTTC.

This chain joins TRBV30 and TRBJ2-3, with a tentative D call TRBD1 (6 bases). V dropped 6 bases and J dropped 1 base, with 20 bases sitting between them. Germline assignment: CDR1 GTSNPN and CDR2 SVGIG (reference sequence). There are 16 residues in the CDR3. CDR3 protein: CACSQGSERGTDTQYF. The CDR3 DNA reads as TGTGCCTGTTCACAGGGTTCGGAACGGGGCACAGATACGCAGTATTTT.

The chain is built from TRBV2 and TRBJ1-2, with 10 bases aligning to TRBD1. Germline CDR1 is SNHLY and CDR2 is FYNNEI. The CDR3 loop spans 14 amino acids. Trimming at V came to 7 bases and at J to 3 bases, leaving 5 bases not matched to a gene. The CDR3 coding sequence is TGTGCCAGCAAAGGACAGGGGGACTACTATGGCTACACCTTC. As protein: CASKGQGDYYGYTF.

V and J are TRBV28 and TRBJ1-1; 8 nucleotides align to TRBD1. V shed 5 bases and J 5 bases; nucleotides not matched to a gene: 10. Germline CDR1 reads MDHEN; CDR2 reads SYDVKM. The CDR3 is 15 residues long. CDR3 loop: CASSPSRTGRTEAFF. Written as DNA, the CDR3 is TGTGCCAGCAGTCCTTCCCGGACAGGGCGGACTGAAGCTTTCTTT.

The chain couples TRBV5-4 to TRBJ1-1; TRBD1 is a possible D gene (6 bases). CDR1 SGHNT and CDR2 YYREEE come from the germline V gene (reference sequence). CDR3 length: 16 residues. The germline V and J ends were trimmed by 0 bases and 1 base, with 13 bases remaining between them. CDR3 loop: CASSLGQGLPNTEAFF. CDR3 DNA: TGTGCCAGCAGCTTGGGGCAGGGGCTCCCGAACACTGAAGCTTTCTTT.

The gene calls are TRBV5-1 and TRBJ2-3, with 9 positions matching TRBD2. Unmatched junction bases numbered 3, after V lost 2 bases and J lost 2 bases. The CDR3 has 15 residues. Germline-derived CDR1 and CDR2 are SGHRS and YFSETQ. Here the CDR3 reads CASSFSGRSTDTQYF. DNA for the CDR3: TGCGCCAGCAGCTTCAGCGGGAGGTCCACAGATACGCAGTATTTT.

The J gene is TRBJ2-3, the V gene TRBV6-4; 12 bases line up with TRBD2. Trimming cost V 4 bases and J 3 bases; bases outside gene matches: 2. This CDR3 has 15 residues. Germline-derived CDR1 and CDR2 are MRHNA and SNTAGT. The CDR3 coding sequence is TGTGCCAGCAGTGCTAGCGGGGGGGCAACAGATACGCAGTATTTT. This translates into CASSASGGATDTQYF.

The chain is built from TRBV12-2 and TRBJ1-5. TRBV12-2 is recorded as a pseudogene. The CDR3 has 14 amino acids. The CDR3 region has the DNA TGTGCAAGTCGCTTCCTCCGGGGGGCGCGACCGGCGCATTTT. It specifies CASRFLRGARPAHF.